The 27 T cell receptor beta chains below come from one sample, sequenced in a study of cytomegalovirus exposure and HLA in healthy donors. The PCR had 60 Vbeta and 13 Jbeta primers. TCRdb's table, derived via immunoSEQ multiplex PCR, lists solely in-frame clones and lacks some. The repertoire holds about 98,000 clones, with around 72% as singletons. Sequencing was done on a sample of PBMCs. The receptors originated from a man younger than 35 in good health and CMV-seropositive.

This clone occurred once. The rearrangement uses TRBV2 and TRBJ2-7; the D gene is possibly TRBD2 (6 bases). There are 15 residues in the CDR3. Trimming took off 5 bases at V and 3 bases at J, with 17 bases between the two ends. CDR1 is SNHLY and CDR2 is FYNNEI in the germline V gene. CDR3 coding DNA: TGTGCCAGCAGTAAGGAGGGGATTCTGGACTACGAGCAGTACTTC. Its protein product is CASSKEGILDYEQYF.

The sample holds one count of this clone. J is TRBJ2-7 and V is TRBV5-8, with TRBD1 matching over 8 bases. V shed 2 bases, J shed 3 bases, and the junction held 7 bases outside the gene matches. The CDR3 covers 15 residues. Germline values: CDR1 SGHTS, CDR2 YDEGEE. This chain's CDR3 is CASSFERDRGYEQYF. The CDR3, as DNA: TGTGCCAGCAGCTTCGAGAGAGACAGGGGCTACGAGCAGTACTTC. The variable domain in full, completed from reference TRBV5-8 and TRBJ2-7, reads EAGVTQSPTHLIKTRGQQATLRCSPISGHTSVYWYQQALGLGLQFLLWYDEGEERNRGNFPPRFSGRQFPNYSSELNVNALELEDSALYLCASSFERDRGYEQYFGPGTRLTVT.

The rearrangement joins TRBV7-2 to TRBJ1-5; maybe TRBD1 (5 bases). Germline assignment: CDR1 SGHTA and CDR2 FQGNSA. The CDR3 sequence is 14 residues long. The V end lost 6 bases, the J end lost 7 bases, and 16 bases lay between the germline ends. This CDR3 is CASRSRQGGQPQHF. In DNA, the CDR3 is TGTGCCAGCAGGAGTCGGCAGGGCGGCCAGCCCCAGCATTTT. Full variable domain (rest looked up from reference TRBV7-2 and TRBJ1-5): GAGVSQSPSNKVTEKGKDVELRCDPISGHTALYWYRQSLGQGLEFLIYFQGNSAPDKSGLPSDRFSAERTGGSVSTLTIQRTQQEDSAVYLCASRSRQGGQPQHFGDGTRLSIL.

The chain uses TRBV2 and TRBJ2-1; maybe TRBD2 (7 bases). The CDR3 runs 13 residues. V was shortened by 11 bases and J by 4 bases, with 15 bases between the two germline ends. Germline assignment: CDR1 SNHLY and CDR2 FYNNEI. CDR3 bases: TGTGCCGGGGGGGCTAGCGGTTACAATGAGCAGTTCTTC. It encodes CAGGASGYNEQFF.

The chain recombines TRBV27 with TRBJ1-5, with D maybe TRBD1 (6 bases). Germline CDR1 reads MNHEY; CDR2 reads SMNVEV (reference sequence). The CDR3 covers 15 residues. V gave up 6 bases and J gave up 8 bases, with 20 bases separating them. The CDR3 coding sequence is TGTGCCAGCAGCTCTACAGGGTACCCCTGGGAGCCCCAGCATTTT. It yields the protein CASSSTGYPWEPQHF.

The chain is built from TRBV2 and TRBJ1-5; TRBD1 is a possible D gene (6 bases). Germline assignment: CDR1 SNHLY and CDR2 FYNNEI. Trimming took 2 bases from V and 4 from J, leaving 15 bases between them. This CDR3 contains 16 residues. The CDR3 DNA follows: TGTGCCAGCAGTGAATTTTGGGGGCCGAGTAATCAGCCCCAGCATTTT. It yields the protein CASSEFWGPSNQPQHF. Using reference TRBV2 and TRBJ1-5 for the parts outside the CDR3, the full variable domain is EPEVTQTPSHQVTQMGQEVILRCVPISNHLYFYWYRQILGQKVEFLVSFYNNEISEKSEIFDDQFSVERPDGSNFTLKIRSTKLEDSAMYFCASSEFWGPSNQPQHFGDGTRLSIL.

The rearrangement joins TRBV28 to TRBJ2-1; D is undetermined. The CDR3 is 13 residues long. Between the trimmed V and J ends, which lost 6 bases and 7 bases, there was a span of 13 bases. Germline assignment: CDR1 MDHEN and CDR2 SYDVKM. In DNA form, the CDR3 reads TGTGCCAGCAGGGGCTCCTCGGTGAATGAGCAGTTCTTC. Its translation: CASRGSSVNEQFF.

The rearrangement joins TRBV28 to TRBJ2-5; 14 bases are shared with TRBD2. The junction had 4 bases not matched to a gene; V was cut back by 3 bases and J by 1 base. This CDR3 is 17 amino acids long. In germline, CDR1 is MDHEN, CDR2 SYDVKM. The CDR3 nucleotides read TGTGCCAGCAGTTTCTGGACTAGCGGGGGGAGCCAAGAGACCCAGTACTTC. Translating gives CASSFWTSGGSQETQYF.

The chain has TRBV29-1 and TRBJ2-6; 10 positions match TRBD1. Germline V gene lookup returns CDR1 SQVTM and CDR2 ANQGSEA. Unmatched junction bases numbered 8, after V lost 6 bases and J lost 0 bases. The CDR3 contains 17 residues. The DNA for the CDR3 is TGCAGCGTGAGGCCGGGGACAGGGGTCTCTGGGGCCAACGTCCTGACTTTC. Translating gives CSVRPGTGVSGANVLTF.

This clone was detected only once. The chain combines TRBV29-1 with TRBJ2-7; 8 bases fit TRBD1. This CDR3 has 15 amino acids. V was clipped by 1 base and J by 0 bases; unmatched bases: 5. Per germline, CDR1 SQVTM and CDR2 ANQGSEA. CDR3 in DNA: TGCAGCGTTGAAGGGAGGACAGGGAGCTCCTACGAGCAGTACTTC. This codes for CSVEGRTGSSYEQYF.

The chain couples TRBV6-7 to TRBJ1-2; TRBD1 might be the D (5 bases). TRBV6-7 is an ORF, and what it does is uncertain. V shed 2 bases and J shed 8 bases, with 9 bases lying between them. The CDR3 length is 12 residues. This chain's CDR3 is CASSYVRGGYTF. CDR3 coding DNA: TGTGCCAGCAGTTACGTAAGGGGAGGCTACACCTTC.

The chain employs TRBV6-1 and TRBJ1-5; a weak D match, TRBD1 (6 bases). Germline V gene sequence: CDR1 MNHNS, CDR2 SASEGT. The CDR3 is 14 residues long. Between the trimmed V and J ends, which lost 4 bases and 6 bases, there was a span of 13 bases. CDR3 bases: TGTGCCAGCAGTGGGGGGCAGGGGAGTCAGCCCCAGCATTTT. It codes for CASSGGQGSQPQHF.

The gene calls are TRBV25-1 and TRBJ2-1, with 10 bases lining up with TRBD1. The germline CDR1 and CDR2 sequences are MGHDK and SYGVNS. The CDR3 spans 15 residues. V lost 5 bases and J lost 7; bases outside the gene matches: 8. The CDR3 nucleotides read TGTGCCAGCAGTTCGCCGGGACAGGGGTGGAATGAGCAGTTCTTC. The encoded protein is CASSSPGQGWNEQFF.

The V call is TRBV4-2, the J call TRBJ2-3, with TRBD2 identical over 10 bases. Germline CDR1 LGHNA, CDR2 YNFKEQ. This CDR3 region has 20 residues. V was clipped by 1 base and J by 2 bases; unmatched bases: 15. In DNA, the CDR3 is TGTGCCAGCAGCCAAGTGGAGCGGGGGGGGTTTCGCGTGCCCACAGATACGCAGTATTTT. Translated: CASSQVERGGFRVPTDTQYF.

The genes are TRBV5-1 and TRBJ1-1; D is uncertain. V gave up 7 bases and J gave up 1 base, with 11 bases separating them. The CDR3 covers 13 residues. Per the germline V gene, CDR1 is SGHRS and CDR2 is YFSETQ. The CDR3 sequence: CASGEYGNTEAFF. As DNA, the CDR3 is TGCGCCAGCGGAGAATATGGGAACACTGAAGCTTTCTTT.

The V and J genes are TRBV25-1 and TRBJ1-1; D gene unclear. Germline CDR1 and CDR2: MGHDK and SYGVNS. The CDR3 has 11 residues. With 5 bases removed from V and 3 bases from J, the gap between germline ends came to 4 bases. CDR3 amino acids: CASSIYTEAFF. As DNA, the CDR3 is TGTGCCAGCAGTATCTACACTGAAGCTTTCTTT.

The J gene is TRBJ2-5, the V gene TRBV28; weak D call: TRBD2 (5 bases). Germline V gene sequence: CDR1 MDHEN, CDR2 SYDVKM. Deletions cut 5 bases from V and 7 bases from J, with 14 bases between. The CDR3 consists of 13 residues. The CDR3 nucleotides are TGTGCCAGCAGTCCTACTAGTCTGGGGACCCAGTACTTC. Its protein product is CASSPTSLGTQYF.

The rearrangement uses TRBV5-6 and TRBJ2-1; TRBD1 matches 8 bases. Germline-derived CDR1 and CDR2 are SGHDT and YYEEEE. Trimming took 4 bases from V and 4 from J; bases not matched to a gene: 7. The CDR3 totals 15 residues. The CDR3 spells CASSRNRDRYNEQFF. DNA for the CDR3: TGTGCCAGCAGCCGAAACCGGGACAGGTACAATGAGCAGTTCTTC.

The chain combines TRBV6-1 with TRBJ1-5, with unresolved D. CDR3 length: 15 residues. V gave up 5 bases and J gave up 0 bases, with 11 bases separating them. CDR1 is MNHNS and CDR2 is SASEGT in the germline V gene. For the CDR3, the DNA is TGTGCCAGCAGTCCCCGACAATCTAGCAATCAGCCCCAGCATTTT. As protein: CASSPRQSSNQPQHF.

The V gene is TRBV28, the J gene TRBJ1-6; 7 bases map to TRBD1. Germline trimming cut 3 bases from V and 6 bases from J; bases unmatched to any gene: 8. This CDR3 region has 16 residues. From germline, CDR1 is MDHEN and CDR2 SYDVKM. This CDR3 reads CASSLSGTAPNSPLHF. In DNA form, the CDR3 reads TGTGCCAGCAGTTTGTCCGGGACAGCTCCTAATTCACCCCTCCACTTT.

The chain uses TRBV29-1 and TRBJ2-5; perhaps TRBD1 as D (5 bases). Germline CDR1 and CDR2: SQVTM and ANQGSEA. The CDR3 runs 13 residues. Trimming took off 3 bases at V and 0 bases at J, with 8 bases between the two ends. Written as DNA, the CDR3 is TGCAGCGTTGAGGGGCTATACCAAGAGACCCAGTACTTC. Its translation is CSVEGLYQETQYF.

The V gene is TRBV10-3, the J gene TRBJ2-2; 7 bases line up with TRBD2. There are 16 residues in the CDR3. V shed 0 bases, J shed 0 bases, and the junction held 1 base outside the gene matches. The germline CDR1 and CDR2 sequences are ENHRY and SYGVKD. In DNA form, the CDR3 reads TGTGCCATCAGTGAGTCGGGGGGGGCGAACACCGGGGAGCTGTTTTTT. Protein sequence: CAISESGGANTGELFF.

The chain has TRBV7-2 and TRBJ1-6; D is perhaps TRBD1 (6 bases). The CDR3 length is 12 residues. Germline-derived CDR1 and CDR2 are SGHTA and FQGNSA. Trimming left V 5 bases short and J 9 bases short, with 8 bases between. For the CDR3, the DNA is TGTGCCAGCAGCACAGGGTTTTCACCCCTCCACTTT. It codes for CASSTGFSPLHF. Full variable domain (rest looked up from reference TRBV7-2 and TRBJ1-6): GAGVSQSPSNKVTEKGKDVELRCDPISGHTALYWYRQSLGQGLEFLIYFQGNSAPDKSGLPSDRFSAERTGGSVSTLTIQRTQQEDSAVYLCASSTGFSPLHFGNGTRLTVT.

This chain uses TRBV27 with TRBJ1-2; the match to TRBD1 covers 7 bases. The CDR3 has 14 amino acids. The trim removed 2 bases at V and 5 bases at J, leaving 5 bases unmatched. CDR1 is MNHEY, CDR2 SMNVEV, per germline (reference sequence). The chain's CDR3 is CASSLRGQPYGYTF. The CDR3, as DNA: TGTGCCAGCAGTTTAAGGGGACAGCCTTATGGCTACACCTTC.

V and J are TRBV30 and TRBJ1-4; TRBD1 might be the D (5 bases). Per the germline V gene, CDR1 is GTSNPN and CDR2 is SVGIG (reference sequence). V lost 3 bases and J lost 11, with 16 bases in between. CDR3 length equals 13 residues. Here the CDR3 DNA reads TGTGCCTGGAGAGGGGCTTGGGGCATGAAACTGTTTTTT. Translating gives CAWRGAWGMKLFF.

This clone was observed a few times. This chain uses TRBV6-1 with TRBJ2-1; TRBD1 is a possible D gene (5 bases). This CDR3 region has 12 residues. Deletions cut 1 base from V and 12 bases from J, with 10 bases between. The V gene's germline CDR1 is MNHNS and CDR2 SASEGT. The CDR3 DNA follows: TGTGCCAGCAGTGAAGGGGGCACGGGGCAGTTCTTC. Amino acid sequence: CASSEGGTGQFF.

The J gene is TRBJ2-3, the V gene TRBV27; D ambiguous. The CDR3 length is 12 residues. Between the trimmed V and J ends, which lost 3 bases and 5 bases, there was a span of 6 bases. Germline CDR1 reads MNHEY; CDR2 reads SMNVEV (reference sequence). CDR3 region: CASSFHRDTQYF. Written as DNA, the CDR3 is TGTGCCAGCAGTTTCCATAGAGATACGCAGTATTTT.